This TCR beta chain emerged from a study of cytomegalovirus exposure and HLA in healthy donors. Whole-study results and caveats: DRB1 had the most TCR associations and HLA-C the fewest, a later analysis found, with rates varying by HLA locus. Through in vitro validation, three CMV-associated chains were shown to be specific for CMV antigens. Sequencing depth roughly uniform across donors was assumed in presence/absence analyses.

Germline values: CDR1 SGHRS, CDR2 YFSETQ. The CDR3 is 12 residues long. V gave up 3 bases and J gave up 11 bases, with 11 bases separating them. Amplification used 60 Vbeta primers and 13 Jbeta primers. Here immunoSEQ multiplex PCR was the method, and the copy in TCRdb shows in-frame clones only, minus some. This sample has 160,000 or so clones, with 80% to 85% found just once. Details on this clone: What it binds is unknown.

This clonotype was obtained from a male donor in good health and CMV-seropositive. This chain links TRBV5-1 with TRBJ2-2; a possible D gene is TRBD2 (6 bases). The sample taken for sequencing was PBMCs. Here the CDR3 DNA reads TGCGCCAGCAGCTCGGAGGGCGGCGAGCTGTTTTTT. This sequence encodes CASSSEGGELFF. Filled out from reference TRBV5-1 and TRBJ2-2, the complete variable domain reads KAGVTQTPRYLIKTRGQQVTLSCSPISGHRSVSWYQQTPGQGLQFLFEYFSETQRNKGNFPGRFSGRQFSNSRSEMNVSTLELGDSALYLCASSSEGGELFFGEGSRLTVL.